This record concerns one TCR beta chain sequence. Based on its abundance in the sample, this clone is medium-sized (0.01 to 0.1%). The sample holds no much larger clone one base away, and base qualities are not on file. V sheds 2 bases and J sheds 4 bases, leaving 3 bases between their ends. Taken from the germline V gene, the CDR1 and CDR2 loops are MDHEN and SYDVKM. The CDR3 spans 12 residues, from the cysteine through the phenylalanine. The CDR3 DNA has 36 bases and is translated from base 1. Library method: the immunoSEQ multiplex PCR assay. For most patients, genomic DNA was isolated with the Qiagen DNeasy Blood and Tissue Kit and shipped frozen to Adaptive Biotechnologies for TCR sequencing. For most patients, high-throughput TCR-beta CDR3 sequencing of genomic DNA was performed by Adaptive Biotechnologies. The paper's processing steps were these. TCR sequencing data for more than 15 patients were retrieved from Adaptive's ImmunoSEQ software; a few other patients were processed with MiXCR and VDJtools. To correct CD4 versus CD8 sorting errors, sequences present in both subsets at a frequency ratio below 5:1 were removed. CDR3 nucleotide sequences shared between donor and recipient were removed because their origin could not be assigned. To be classed as alloreactive, a clone needed at least 2-fold expansion over unstimulated cells and a minimum CFSE-low frequency of 0.002% (template counts) or 0.001% (read counts). Clones were considered mappable if detected in sequenced pre-transplant spleen, lymph node, or MLR CFSE-low populations of the donor or recipient. Cumulative frequency of alloreactive clones was calculated as a percentage of all sequences weighted by copy number. Held by TCRdb, this immuneACCESS table contains in-frame sequences only and omits some clones. Under half of the omission traces to an unresolved V gene where checked; the cause of the rest is unknown. Clonal size and the V and J genes are those of that table, whereas D and trimming came from the DNA. For this sample the table gives about 15,000 clones, of which around 35% were detected only once. About 4% of the sample belongs to the ten largest clones.

What this sample's time point label stands for: cells obtained before transplantation from donor or recipient. In mixed lymphocyte reactions, roughly 200,000 CFSE-labeled pre-transplant responders were plated with roughly 200,000 irradiated violet-dye-labeled stimulators and cultured for around 6 days. Proliferating CD3+CD4+CFSE-low and CD3+CD8+CFSE-low responder cells were FACS-sorted on a BD Influx sorter after the mixed lymphocyte reaction. The data derive from a study of graft-versus-host responses after intestinal transplantation (dated by TCRdb to 2020 to 2023). Context from the whole study: The transplants that recipients received were multivisceral, liver-intestinal, or isolated intestinal. Every recipient was given anti-thymocyte globulin induction, followed by about 3 years of maintenance tacrolimus and steroids. Bulk TCR-beta CDR3 sequencing was used to track graft-versus-host and host-versus-graft alloreactive T cell clones in the graft, circulation and bone marrow after intestinal transplantation. To identify alloreactive clones, pre-transplant mixed lymphocyte reaction products were sequenced and compared with unstimulated pre-transplant donor and recipient T cells. The cohort enrolled 24 intestinal transplant recipients, one of whom was a retransplant, and 3 patients without pretransplant specimens were excluded. Donor T cell macrochimerism was defined as a peak of at least 4% donor T cells among recipient peripheral blood mononuclear cells. Rather than going through the commercial service, samples from three later patients were sequenced in-house on an Illumina MiSeq and processed with MiXCR. Paper-wide results and their limitations: GvH clones were detected in recipient bone marrow, and some appeared earlier in ileal mucosa or blood, consistent with an intestinal mucosal origin. In patients with donor T cell macrochimerism, the allografts had high GvH to HvG T cell clonal ratios. Peak levels of circulating GvH clones were associated with declines in HvG clones early after transplant. The conclusions were limited by the relatively low number and heterogeneity of the intestinal transplant patients.

The TCR comes from a human patient who received an intestinal transplant. The chain uses TRBV28 and TRBJ2-1, with the identity of the D gene unclear. The sequences come from alloreactive CD4+ T cells from a mixed lymphocyte reaction culture, collected before intestinal transplant. The label giving this sample's cell subset or site can be read as: CFSE-low proliferating T cells sorted from roughly six-day pre-transplant mixed lymphocyte reaction (GvH or HvG direction). The CDR3 amino acid sequence is: CASSLLYNEQFF. The DNA reads TGTGCCAGCAGTTTACTTTACAATGAGCAGTTCTTC.